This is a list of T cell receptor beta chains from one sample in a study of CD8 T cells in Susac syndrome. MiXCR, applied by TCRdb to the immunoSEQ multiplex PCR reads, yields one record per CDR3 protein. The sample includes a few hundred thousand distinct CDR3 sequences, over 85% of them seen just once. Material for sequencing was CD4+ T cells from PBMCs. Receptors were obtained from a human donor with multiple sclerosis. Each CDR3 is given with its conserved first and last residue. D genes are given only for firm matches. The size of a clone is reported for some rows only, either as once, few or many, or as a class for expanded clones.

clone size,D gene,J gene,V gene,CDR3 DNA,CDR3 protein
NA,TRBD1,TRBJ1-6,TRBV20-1,TGCAGTGCTCCCGGAGGGTTCCGGGACAGGGCCTCTGACTCCTATAATTCACCCCTCCACTTT,CSAPGGFRDRASDSYNSPLHF
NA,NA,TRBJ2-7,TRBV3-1,TGTGCCAGCAGCGACTATGACAGCTCCCTCAACGAGCAGTACTTC,CASSDYDSSLNEQYF
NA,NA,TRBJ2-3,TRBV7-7,TGTGCCAGCAGCTTAGGGCCCCACCCCACAGATACGCAGTATTTT,CASSLGPHPTDTQYF
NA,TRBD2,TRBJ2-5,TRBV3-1,TGTGCCAGCAGCCAAGTTAGTACTAGCGGGGGGACCCAGTACTTC,CASSQVSTSGGTQYF
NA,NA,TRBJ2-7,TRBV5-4,TGTGCCAGCAGCTTTGGGACATCATCCTACGAGCAGTACTTC,CASSFGTSSYEQYF
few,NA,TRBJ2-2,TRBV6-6,TGTGCCAGCAGCCCGACCCGAGGTACCGGGGAGCTGTTTTTT,CASSPTRGTGELFF
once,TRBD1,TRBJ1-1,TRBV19,TGTGCCAGTAACCGACAGGGTTACACTGAAGCTTTCTTT,CASNRQGYTEAFF
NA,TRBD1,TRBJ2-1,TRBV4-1,TGCGCCAGCAGCCAACCTGGGACAGGACCTCTGGATGAGCAGTTCTTC,CASSQPGTGPLDEQFF
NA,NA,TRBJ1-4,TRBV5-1,TGCGCCAGCAGCTTGAGTGGAATTACTAATGAAAAACTGTTTTTT,CASSLSGITNEKLFF
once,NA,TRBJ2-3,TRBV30,TGTGCCTGGACTCAAGGGGCGCAGGGGTCAGATACGCAGTATTTT,CAWTQGAQGSDTQYF
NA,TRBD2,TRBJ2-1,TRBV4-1,TGCGCCAGCAGCCAAGAGGTGTCTAGCGGGGGCCGAAACAATGAGCAGTTCTTC,CASSQEVSSGGRNNEQFF
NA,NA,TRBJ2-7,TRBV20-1,TGCAGTGCCCCTCCTCCGTCTATGGCCTACGAGCAGTACTTC,CSAPPPSMAYEQYF
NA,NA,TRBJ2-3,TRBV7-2,TGTGCCAGCAGCCTAGACCTATTTGACAGCACAGATACGCAGTATTTT,CASSLDLFDSTDTQYF
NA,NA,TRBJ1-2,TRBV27,TGTGCCAGCAGTTTAACCCACTCCTATGGCTACACCTTC,CASSLTHSYGYTF
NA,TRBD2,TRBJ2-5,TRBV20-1,TGCAGTGCTCCGAGCGGGGGGGCCTCAGAGACCCAGTACTTC,CSAPSGGASETQYF
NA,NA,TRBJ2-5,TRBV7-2,TGTGCCAGCAGCCCTCAAGCGCGAGGGGAGACCCAGTACTTC,CASSPQARGETQYF
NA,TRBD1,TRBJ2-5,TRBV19,TGTGCCAGTAGTAGGGGACAGGGGGTTAAGGCCCAGTACTTC,CASSRGQGVKAQYF
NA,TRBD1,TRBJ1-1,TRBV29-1,TGCAGCGTCACTGGACAGGGTGGGAACACTGAAGCTTTCTTT,CSVTGQGGNTEAFF
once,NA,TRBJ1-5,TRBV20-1,TGCAGTGCTACTAAAGGCAGGGACAATCAGCCCCAGCATTTT,CSATKGRDNQPQHF
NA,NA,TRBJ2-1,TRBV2,TGTGCCAGCAGGGATTTGATTAACAATGAGCAGTTCTTC,CASRDLINNEQFF
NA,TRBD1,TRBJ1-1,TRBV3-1,TGTGCCAGCAGCTCACAGGGGATCGCTGAAGCTTTCTTT,CASSSQGIAEAFF
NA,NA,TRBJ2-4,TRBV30,TGTGCCTGGAGTGTTTTTAAAAACATTCAGTACTTC,CAWSVFKNIQYF
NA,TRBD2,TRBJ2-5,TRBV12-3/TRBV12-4,TGTGCCAGCAGTTTGGGGCTAGCGGTGGCCCGACAAGAGACCCAGTACTTC,CASSLGLAVARQETQYF
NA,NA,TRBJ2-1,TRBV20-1,TGCAGTGCTAGAGATCCAGGATGGGATGAGCAGTTCTTC,CSARDPGWDEQFF
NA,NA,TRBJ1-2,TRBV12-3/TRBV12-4,TGTGCCAGCAGTTTTGAGGGGAATTACTATGGCTACACCTTC,CASSFEGNYYGYTF
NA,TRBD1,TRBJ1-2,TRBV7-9,TGTGCCAGCAGCCCTTTACAGGGGGCGGCGGATGGCTACACCTTC,CASSPLQGAADGYTF
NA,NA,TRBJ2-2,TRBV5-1,TGCGCCAGCAGCCTGTCTACAGGGAACACCGGGGAGCTGTTTTTT,CASSLSTGNTGELFF
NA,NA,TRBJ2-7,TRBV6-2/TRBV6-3,TGTGCCAGCAGGATCGACAGAAACTCCTACGAGCAGTACTTC,CASRIDRNSYEQYF
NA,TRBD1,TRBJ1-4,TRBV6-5,TGTGCCAGCAGTTCTCTGTGGGACAGGGGTAATACATTCGGAACTAATGAAAAACTGTTTTTT,CASSSLWDRGNTFGTNEKLFF
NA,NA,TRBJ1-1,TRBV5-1,TGCGCCAGCAGCGCGGGCGGCACTGAAGCTTTCTTT,CASSAGGTEAFF
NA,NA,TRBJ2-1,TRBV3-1,TGTGCCAGCAGCCAGAGTAGAGCGGGTAGTGAGCAGTTCTTC,CASSQSRAGSEQFF
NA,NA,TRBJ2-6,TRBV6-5,TGTGCCAGCAGTTCACCGGGGCGTTCTGGGGCCAACGTCCTGACTTTC,CASSSPGRSGANVLTF
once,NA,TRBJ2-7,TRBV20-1,TGCAGTGCTACCCGGGGCTACGAGCAGTACTTC,CSATRGYEQYF
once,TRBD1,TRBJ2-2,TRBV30,TGTGCCTGGGGGACAGGGCTAACCGGGGAGCTGTTTTTT,CAWGTGLTGELFF
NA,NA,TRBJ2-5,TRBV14,TGTGCCAGCAGCCAAGATCTTATAGGACCCACCCAAGAGACCCAGTACTTC,CASSQDLIGPTQETQYF
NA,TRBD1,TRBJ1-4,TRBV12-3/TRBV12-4,TGTGCCAGCAGTTCGACAGGGTTGCGGGGGGCTAATGAAAAACTGTTTTTT,CASSSTGLRGANEKLFF
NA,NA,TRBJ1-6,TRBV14,TGTGCCAGCAGCCAGGGGGGTAATTCACCCCTCCACTTT,CASSQGGNSPLHF